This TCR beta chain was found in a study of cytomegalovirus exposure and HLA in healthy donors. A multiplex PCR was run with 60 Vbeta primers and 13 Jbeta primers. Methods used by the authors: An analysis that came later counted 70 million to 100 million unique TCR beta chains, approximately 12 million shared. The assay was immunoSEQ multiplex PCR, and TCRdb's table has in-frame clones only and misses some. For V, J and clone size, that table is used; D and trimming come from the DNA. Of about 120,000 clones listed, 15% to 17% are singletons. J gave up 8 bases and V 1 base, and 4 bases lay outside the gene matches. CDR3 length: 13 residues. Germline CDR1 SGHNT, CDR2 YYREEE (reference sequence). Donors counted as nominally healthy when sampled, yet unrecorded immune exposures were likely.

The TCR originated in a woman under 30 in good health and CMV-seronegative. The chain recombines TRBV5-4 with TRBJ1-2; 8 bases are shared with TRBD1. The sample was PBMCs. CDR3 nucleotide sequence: TGTGCCAGCAGCTTGAGGACAGGGATAGGCTACACCTTC. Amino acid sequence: CASSLRTGIGYTF.